What follows describes a single TCR beta chain. Its antigen remains unidentified. Deep level was the assay's run setting. The authors distributed each subset's genomic DNA evenly over several immunoSEQ plates. TCRdb keeps only in-frame clones here, not all; method: immunoSEQ multiplex PCR. This repertoire shows nearly 1,000,000 clones, around 80% found once; its top ten account for approximately 1.5%. V lost 1 base and J 5 bases, leaving 11 bases between the germline ends. CDR1 is MNHEY and CDR2 is SMNVEV in the germline V gene (reference sequence). The CDR3 is 15 residues long. The data were taken from a study of shared clonotypes between healthy human individuals. Study conclusions and caveats: Rarefaction showed that sequencing of sorted subsets was incomplete (despite large depth). In a handful of donors, roughly 5.2% of naive CD4 clonotypes appeared in common.

This rearrangement joins TRBV27 to TRBJ2-2; maybe TRBD2 (5 bases). What was sequenced was memory CD4+ T cells sorted from blood. Stated subset: CD45RA-negative fraction. The sequence was obtained from a man aged 18-30 years in good health. The CDR3 DNA reads TGTGCCAGCAGTTTATATCCGGGATCTACCGGGGAGCTGTTTTTT. As protein: CASSLYPGSTGELFF.